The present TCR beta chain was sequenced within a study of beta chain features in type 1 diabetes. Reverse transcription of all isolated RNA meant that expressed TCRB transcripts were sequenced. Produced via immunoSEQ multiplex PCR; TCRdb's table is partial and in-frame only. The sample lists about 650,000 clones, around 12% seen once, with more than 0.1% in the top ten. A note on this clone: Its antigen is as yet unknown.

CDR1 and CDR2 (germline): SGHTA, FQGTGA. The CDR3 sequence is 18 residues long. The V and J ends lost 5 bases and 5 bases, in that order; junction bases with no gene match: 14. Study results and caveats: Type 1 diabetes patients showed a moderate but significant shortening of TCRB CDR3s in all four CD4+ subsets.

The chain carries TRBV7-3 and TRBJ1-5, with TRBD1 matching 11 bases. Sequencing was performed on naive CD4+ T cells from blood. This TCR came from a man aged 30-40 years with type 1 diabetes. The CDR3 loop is CASSPIRSDRGLDQPQHF. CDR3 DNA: TGTGCCAGCAGCCCAATACGATCGGACAGGGGGCTTGATCAGCCCCAGCATTTT.